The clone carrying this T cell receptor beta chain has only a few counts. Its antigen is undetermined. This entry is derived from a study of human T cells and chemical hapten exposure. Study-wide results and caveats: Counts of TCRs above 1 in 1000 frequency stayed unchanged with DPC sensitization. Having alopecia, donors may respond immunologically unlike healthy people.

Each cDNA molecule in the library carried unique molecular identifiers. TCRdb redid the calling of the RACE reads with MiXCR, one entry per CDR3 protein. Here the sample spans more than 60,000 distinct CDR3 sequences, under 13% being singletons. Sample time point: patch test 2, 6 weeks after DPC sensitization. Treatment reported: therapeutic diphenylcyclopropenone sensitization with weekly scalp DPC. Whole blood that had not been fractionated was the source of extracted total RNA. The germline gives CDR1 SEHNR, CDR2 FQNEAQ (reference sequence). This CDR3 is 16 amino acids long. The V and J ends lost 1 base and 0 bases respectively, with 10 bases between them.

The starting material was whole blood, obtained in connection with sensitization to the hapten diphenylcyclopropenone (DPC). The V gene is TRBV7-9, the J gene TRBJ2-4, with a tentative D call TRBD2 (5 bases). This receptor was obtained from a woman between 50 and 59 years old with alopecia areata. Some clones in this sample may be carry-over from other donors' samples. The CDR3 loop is CASSLVAGVAKNIQYF. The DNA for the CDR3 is TGTGCCAGCAGCTTAGTTGCGGGTGTAGCCAAAAACATTCAGTACTTC.